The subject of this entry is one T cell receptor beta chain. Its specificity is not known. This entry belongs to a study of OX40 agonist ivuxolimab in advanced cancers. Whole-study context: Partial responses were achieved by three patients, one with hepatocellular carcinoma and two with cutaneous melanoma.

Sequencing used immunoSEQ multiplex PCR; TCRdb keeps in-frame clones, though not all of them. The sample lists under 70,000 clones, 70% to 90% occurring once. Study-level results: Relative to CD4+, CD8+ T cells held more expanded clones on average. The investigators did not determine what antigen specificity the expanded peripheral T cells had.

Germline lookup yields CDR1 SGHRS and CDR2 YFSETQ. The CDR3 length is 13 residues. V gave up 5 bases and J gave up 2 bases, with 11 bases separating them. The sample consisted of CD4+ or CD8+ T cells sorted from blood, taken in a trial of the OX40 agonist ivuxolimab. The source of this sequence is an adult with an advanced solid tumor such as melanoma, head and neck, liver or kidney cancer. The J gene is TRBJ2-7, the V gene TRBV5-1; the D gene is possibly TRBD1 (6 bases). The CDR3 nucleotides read TGCGCCAGCAGTAGGACAGCCACCTACGAGCAGTACTTC. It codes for CASSRTATYEQYF.